This paragraph reports one TCR beta chain. Its antigen remains unidentified. Then a second PCR, running roughly 7 to 11 cycles, was carried out with a sample-barcoded 5' primer and a J-beta primer mix. MiXCR was run by TCRdb on the 5' RACE reads, yielding one entry per CDR3 protein. This sample carries around 2 million distinct CDR3 sequences, 30% to 40% of them seen once, and the ten largest clones take about 21%. Germline-derived CDR1 and CDR2 are SGHRS and YFSETQ. Trimming shortened V by 4 bases and J by 2 bases, and 19 bases separated the two germline ends. This CDR3 spans 16 amino acids. This record belongs to a study of blood T cells in healthy people across ages. Points from the study as a whole: A greater number of naive CD4+ cells and higher diversity distinguished long-lived donors from aged donors.

The source material was blood. The sequence was obtained from a human donor in good health. The V and J genes are TRBV5-1 and TRBJ2-7; D might be TRBD2 (5 bases). CDR3 loop: CASSQTLGRAAYEQYF. For the CDR3, the DNA is TGCGCCAGCAGCCAAACCCTAGGGAGAGCAGCCTACGAGCAGTACTTC. Full variable domain (rest looked up from reference TRBV5-1 and TRBJ2-7): KAGVTQTPRYLIKTRGQQVTLSCSPISGHRSVSWYQQTPGQGLQFLFEYFSETQRNKGNFPGRFSGRQFSNSRSEMNVSTLELGDSALYLCASSQTLGRAAYEQYFGPGTRLTVT.